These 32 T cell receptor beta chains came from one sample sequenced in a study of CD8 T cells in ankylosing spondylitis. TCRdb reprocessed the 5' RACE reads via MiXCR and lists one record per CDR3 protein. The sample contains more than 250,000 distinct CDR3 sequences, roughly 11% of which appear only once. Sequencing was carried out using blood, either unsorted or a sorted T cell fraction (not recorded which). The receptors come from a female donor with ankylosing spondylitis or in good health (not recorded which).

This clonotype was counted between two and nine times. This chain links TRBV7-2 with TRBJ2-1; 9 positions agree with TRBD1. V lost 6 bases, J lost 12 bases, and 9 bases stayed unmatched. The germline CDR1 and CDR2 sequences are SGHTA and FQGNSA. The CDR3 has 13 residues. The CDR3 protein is CASRGTGSVGQFF. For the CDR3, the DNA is TGTGCCAGCAGGGGGACAGGGTCCGTCGGGCAGTTCTTC. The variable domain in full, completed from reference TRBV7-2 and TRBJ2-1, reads GAGVSQSPSNKVTEKGKDVELRCDPISGHTALYWYRQSLGQGLEFLIYFQGNSAPDKSGLPSDRFSAERTGGSVSTLTIQRTQQEDSAVYLCASRGTGSVGQFFGPGTRLTVL.

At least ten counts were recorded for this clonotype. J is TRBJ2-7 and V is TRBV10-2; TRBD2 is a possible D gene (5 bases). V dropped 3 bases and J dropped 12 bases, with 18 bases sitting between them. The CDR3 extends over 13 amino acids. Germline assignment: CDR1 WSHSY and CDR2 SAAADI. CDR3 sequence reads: CASSESVGVLVYF. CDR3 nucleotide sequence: TGCGCCAGCAGTGAATCCGTCGGGGTACTAGTGTACTTC.

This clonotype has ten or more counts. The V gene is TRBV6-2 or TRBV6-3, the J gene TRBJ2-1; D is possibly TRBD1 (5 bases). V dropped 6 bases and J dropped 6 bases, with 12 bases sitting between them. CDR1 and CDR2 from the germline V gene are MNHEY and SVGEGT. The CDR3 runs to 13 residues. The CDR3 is CASSPTTANEQFF. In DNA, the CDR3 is TGTGCCAGCAGCCCTACGACAGCCAATGAGCAGTTCTTC.

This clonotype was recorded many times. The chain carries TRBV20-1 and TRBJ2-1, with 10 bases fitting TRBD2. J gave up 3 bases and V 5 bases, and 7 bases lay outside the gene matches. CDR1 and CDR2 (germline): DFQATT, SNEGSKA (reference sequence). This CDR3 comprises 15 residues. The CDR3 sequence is CSAPGTSGNYNEQFF. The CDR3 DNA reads TGCAGTGCTCCCGGAACTAGCGGGAACTACAATGAGCAGTTCTTC.

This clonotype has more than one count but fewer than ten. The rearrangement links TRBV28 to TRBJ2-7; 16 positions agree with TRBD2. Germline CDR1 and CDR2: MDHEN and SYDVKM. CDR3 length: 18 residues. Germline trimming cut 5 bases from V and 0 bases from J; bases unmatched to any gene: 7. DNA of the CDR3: TGTGCCAGCAGTGCCTCGGGACTAGCGGGGGGGTTCTCCTACGAGCAGTACTTC. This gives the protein CASSASGLAGGFSYEQYF.

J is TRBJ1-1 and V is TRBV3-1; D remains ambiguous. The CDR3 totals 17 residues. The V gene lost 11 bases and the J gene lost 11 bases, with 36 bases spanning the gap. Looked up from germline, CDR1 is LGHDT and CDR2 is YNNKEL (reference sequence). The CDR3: CACCQDRAAAEIRGAFF. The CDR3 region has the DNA TGTGCCTGCTGCCAAGATAGGGCGGCAGCAGAGATCCGTGGCGCTTTCTTT.

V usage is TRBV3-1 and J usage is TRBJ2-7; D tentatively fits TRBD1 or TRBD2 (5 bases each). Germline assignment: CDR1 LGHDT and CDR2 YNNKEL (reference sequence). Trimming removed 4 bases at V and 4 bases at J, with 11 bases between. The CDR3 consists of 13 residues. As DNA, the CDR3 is TGTGCCAGCAGCCCCGGGGCCGGTTACGAGCAGTACTTC. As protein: CASSPGAGYEQYF.

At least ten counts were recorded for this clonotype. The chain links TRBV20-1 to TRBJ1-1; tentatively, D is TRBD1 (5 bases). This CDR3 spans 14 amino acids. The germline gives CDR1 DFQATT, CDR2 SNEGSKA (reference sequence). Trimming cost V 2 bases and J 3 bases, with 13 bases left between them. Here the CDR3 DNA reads TGCAGTGCTAGAATCGCGGGGCCGGACACTGAAGCTTTCTTT. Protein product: CSARIAGPDTEAFF.

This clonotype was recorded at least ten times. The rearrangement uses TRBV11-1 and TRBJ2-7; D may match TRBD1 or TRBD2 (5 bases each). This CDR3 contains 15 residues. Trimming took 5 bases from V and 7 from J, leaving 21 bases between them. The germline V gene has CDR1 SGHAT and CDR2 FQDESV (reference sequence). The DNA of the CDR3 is TGTGCCAGCAGCCCGGACGGGACCGGGTTGAGTGAGCAGTACTTC. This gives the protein CASSPDGTGLSEQYF. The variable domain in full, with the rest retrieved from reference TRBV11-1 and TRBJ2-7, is EAEVAQSPRYKITEKSQAVAFWCDPISGHATLYWYRQILGQGPELLVQFQDESVVDDSQLPKDRFSAERLKGVDSTLKIQPAELGDSAMYLCASSPDGTGLSEQYFGPGTRLTVT.

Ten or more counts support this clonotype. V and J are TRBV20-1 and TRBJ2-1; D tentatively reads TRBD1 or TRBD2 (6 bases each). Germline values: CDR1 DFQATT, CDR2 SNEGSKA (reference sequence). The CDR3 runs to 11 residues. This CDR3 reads CKGGTYNEQFF. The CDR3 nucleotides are TGCAAAGGGGGGACTTACAATGAGCAGTTCTTC.

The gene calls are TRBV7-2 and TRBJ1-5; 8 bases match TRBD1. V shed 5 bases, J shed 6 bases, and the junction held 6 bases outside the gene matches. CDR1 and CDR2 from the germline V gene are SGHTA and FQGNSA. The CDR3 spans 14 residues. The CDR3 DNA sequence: TGTGCCAGCAGCCCCGACAGGGGACCTCAGCCCCAGCATTTT. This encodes CASSPDRGPQPQHF.

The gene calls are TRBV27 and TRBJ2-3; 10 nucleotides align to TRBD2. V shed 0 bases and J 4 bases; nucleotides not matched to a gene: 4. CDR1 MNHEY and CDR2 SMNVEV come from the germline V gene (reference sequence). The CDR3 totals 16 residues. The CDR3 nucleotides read TGTGCCAGCAGTTTATCGGCTAGCGGGAGAGCAGATACGCAGTATTTT. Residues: CASSLSASGRADTQYF.

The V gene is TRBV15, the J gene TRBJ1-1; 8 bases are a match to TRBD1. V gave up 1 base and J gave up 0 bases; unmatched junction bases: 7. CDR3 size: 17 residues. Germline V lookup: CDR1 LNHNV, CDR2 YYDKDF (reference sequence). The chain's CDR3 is CATSRGPRDRLNTEAFF. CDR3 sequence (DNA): TGTGCCACCAGCAGAGGCCCCAGGGACAGGCTGAACACTGAAGCTTTCTTT.

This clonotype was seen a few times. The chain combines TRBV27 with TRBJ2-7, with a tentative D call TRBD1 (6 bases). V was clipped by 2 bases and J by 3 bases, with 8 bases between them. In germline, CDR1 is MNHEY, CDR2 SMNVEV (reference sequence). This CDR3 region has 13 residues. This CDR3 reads CASSLGTNYEQYF. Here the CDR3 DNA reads TGTGCCAGCAGTTTAGGGACAAACTACGAGCAGTACTTC.

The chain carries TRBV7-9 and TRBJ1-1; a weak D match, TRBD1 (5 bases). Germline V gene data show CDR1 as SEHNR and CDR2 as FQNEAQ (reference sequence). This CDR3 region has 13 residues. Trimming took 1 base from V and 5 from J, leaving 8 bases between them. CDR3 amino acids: CASSLEGETEAFF. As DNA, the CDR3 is TGTGCCAGCAGCTTAGAAGGGGAGACTGAAGCTTTCTTT.

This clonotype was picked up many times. In DNA form, the CDR3 reads TGTGCCAGCAGCGCAAACTGGATCAGCACAGATACGCAGTATTTT. Its translation: CASSANWISTDTQYF. The chain couples TRBV9 to TRBJ2-3; D not resolved. The germline V gene encodes CDR1 SGDLS and CDR2 YYNGEE. V lost 3 bases and J 0 bases, leaving 11 bases between the germline ends. There are 15 residues in the CDR3.

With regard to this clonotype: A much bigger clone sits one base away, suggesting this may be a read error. The CDR3 reads CADGPPGTYSGNTTYF. The DNA of the CDR3 is TGTGCAGACGGACCTCCTGGAACCTATTCTGGAAACACCACATATTTT. The chain couples TRBV7-3 to TRBJ1-3; D not resolved. The CDR3 consists of 16 residues. Germline assignment: CDR1 SGHTA and CDR2 FQGTGA.

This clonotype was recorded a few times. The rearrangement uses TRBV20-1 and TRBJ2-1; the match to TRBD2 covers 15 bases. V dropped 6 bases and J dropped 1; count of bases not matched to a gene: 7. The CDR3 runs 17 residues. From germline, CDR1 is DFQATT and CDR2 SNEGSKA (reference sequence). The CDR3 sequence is CSARTSGGAWSYNEQFF. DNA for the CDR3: TGCAGTGCCCGGACTAGCGGGGGGGCTTGGTCCTACAATGAGCAGTTCTTC.

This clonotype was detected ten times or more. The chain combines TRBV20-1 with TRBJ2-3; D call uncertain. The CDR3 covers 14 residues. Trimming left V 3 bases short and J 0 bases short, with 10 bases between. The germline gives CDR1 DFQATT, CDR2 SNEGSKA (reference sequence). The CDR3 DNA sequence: TGCAGTGCTAGGCGCGGTTCTAGCACAGATACGCAGTATTTT. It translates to CSARRGSSTDTQYF.

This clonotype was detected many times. CDR3 protein: CASSEHNEQFF. As DNA, the CDR3 is TGCGCCAGCAGTGAACACAATGAGCAGTTCTTC. The chain has TRBV10-2 and TRBJ2-1; D ambiguous. The CDR3 totals 11 residues. The germline gives CDR1 WSHSY, CDR2 SAAADI. V lost 3 bases and J 5 bases, leaving 2 bases between the germline ends.

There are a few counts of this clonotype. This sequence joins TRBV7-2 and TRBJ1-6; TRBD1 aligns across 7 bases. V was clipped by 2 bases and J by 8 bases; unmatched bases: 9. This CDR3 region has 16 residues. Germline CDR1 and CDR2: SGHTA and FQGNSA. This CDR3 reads CASSLSGRGTDSPLHF. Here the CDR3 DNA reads TGTGCCAGCAGCTTAAGTGGCAGGGGGACCGATTCACCCCTCCACTTT.

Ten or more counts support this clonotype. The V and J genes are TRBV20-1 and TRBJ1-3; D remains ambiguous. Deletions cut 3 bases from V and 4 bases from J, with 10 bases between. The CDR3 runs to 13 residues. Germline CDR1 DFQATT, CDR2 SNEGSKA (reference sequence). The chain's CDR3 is CSASEDSGNTIYF. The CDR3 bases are TGCAGTGCTAGCGAAGATTCGGGAAACACCATATATTTT.

Written as DNA, the CDR3 is TGTGCCAGCAGCGTCCCCAGGGCGGGGGGCCAGAGCTCCTACAATGAGCAGTTCTTC. Translated: CASSVPRAGGQSSYNEQFF. The chain employs TRBV9 and TRBJ2-1; 8 nucleotides match TRBD2. Germline V gene lookup returns CDR1 SGDLS and CDR2 YYNGEE. Trimming at V came to 2 bases and at J to 0 bases, leaving 13 bases not matched to a gene. The CDR3 spans 19 residues.

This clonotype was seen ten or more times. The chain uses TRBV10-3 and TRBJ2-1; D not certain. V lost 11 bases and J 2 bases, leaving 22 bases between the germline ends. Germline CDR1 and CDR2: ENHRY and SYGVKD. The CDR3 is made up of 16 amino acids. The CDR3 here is CADIVRALRTYNEQFF. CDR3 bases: TGTGCCGACATAGTCCGGGCTCTCCGAACCTACAATGAGCAGTTCTTC.

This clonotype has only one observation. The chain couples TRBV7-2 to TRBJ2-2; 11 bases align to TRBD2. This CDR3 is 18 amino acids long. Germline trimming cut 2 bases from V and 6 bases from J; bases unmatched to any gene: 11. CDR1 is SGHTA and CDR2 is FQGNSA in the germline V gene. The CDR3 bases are TGTGCCAGCAGCTTAACGGGCGGACTAGCGGGCCCAGCCGGGGAGCTGTTTTTT. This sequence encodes CASSLTGGLAGPAGELFF.

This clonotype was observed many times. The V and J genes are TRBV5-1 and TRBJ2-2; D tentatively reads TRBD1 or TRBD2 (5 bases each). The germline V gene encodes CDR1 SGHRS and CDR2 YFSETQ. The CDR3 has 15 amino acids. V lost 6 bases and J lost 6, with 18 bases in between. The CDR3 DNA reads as TGCGCCAGCAACAGGCTCGGAGGTGCGGCCGGGGAGCTGTTTTTT. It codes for CASNRLGGAAGELFF.

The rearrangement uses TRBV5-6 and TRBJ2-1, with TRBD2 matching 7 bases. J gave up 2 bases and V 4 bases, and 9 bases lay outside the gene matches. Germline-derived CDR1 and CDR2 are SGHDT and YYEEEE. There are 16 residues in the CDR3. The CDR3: CASSPRGDSPYNEQFF. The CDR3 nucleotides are TGTGCCAGCAGCCCTCGGGGGGACTCTCCCTACAATGAGCAGTTCTTC.

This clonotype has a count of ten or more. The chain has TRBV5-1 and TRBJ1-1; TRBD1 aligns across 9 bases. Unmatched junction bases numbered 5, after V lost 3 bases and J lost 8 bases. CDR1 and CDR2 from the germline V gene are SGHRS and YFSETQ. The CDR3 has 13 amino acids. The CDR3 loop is CASSSLGTGEAFF. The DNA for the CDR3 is TGCGCCAGCAGCTCTTTGGGGACAGGGGAAGCTTTCTTT.

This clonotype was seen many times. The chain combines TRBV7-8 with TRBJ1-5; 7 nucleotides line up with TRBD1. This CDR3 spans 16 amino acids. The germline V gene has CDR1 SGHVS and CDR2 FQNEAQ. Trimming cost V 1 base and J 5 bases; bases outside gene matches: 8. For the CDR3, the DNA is TGTGCCAGCAGCTTAGGGGCAGGGGGGGTAGATCAGCCCCAGCATTTT. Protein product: CASSLGAGGVDQPQHF.

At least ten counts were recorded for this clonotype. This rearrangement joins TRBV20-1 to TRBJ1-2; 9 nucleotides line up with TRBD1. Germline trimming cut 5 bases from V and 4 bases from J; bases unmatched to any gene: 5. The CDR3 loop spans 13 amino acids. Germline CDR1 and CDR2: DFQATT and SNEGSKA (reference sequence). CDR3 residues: CSAGGQGGYGYTF. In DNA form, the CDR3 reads TGCAGTGCTGGGGGACAGGGAGGCTATGGCTACACCTTC.

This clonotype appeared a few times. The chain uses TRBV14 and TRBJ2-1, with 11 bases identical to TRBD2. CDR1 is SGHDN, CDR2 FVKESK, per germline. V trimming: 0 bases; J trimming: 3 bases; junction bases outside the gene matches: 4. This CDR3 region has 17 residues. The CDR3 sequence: CASSQDLLAGGYNEQFF. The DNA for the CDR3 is TGTGCCAGCAGCCAAGACCTTCTAGCGGGAGGCTACAATGAGCAGTTCTTC.

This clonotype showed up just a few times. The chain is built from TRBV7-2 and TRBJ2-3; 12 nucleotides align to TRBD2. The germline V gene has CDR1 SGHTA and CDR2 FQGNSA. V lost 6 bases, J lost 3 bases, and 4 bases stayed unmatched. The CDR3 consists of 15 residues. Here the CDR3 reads CASRLAGGVTDTQYF. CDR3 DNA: TGTGCCAGCAGGCTAGCGGGAGGGGTTACAGATACGCAGTATTTT.